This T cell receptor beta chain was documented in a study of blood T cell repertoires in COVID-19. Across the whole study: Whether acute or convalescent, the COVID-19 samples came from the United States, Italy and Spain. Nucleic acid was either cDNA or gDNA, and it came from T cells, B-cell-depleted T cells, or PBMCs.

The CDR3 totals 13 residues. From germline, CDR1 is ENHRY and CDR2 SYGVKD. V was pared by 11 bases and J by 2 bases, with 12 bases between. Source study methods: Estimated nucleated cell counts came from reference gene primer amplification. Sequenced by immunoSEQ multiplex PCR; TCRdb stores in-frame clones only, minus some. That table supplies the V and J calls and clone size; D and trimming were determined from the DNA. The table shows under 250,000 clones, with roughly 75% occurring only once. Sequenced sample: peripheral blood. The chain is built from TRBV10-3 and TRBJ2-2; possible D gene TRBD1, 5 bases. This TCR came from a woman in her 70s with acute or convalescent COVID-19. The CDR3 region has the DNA TGTGCCGCCACAGGTGATAACACCGGGGAGCTGTTTTTT. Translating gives CAATGDNTGELFF.